The entry below describes one T cell receptor beta chain. The repertoire was sequenced with immunoSEQ multiplex PCR; TCRdb's copy has only in-frame clones and lacks some. The sample has about 230,000 clones, 85% to 90% seen once. This entry is derived from a study of blood T cell repertoires in COVID-19. Germline values: CDR1 SGHRS, CDR2 YFSETQ. The CDR3 sequence is 15 residues long. V gave up 1 base and J gave up 7 bases; unmatched junction bases: 7. The sequenced sample was PBMCs or T cells enriched from blood (not recorded which). This sequence joins TRBV5-1 and TRBJ1-2, with 10 bases matching TRBD1. This receptor was identified in a woman between 45 and 60 years old in a cohort exposed to, infected with or recovered from COVID-19 (not recorded which). The CDR3 sequence: CASSLIETGGGGYTF. The CDR3 DNA sequence: TGCGCCAGCAGCTTGATAGAGACAGGGGGCGGTGGCTACACCTTC.